Listed here are 18 T cell receptor beta chains from one sample, sequenced in a study of shared clonotypes between healthy human individuals. Using immunoSEQ multiplex PCR, the repertoire was profiled, and TCRdb retains in-frame clones only, with some absent. The table includes approximately 590,000 clones, 95% detected once. It was CD45RO-negative cells, positively selected for CCR7, that made up naive CD8 cells, with terminally differentiated effector memory CD45RA+ cells excluded. The sample consisted of naive CD8+ T cells sorted from blood. These receptors originate from a woman aged 25 to 39 in good health.

The rearrangement links TRBV4-1 to TRBJ2-5, with a tentative D call TRBD1 (6 bases). V was clipped by 0 bases and J by 3 bases, with 8 bases between them. The CDR3 loop spans 14 amino acids. Germline values: CDR1 MGHRA, CDR2 YSYEKL. CDR3 DNA: TGCGCCAGCAGCCAAGATGCAGGGGAAGAGACCCAGTACTTC. Translated, it gives CASSQDAGEETQYF.

This rearrangement joins TRBV27 to TRBJ2-7; perhaps D is TRBD1 or TRBD2 (5 bases each). The CDR3 spans 16 residues. The germline gives CDR1 MNHEY, CDR2 SMNVEV (reference sequence). Trimming removed 5 bases from V and 2 bases from J, with 19 bases in between. Written as DNA, the CDR3 is TGTGCCAGCAGTGCCTCCGGGGCAGGGCCCCCCTACGAGCAGTACTTC. The encoded protein is CASSASGAGPPYEQYF.

V usage is TRBV27 and J usage is TRBJ2-2, with D perhaps TRBD2 (6 bases). Germline lookup yields CDR1 MNHEY and CDR2 SMNVEV (reference sequence). V was trimmed by 5 bases and J by 6 bases, leaving 16 bases between them. The CDR3 has 15 amino acids. In DNA form, the CDR3 reads TGTGCCAGCAGTCCCGGGACTCGCTTCGCCGGGGAGCTGTTTTTT. This encodes CASSPGTRFAGELFF.

This clone has a single count. The chain recombines TRBV5-1 with TRBJ2-2; 7 bases agree with TRBD1. Trimming took 4 bases from V and 6 from J; bases not matched to a gene: 21. Germline V gene sequence: CDR1 SGHRS, CDR2 YFSETQ. The CDR3 sequence is 19 residues long. The CDR3 nucleotides read TGCGCCAGCAGCCAATGGACAGGAACAGGGTCTTCAGCACCCGGGGAGCTGTTTTTT. It codes for CASSQWTGTGSSAPGELFF.

The chain is built from TRBV6-1 and TRBJ2-3; 7 bases agree with TRBD2. CDR1 is MNHNS, CDR2 SASEGT, per germline. This CDR3 region has 16 residues. Trimming took 0 bases from V and 6 from J; bases not matched to a gene: 9. The CDR3 bases are TGTGCCAGCAGTGAAGCGTCTAGCGGTTCAGCGGATACGCAGTATTTT. It translates to CASSEASSGSADTQYF.

This rearrangement joins TRBV13 to TRBJ2-7, with 8 bases fitting TRBD2. The CDR3 covers 17 residues. With 8 bases clipped from V and 3 bases from J, the junction kept 18 bases outside the gene matches. The germline V gene encodes CDR1 PRHDT and CDR2 FYEKMQ (reference sequence). The CDR3 region has the DNA TGTGCCAGCGGGGTCCTCCCGGATAGCGGGATTTTCTACGAGCAGTACTTC. Amino acids: CASGVLPDSGIFYEQYF.

The chain couples TRBV6-1 to TRBJ1-3; D unclear. The V gene's germline CDR1 is MNHNS and CDR2 SASEGT. The CDR3 is made up of 17 amino acids. Between the trimmed V and J ends, which lost 2 bases and 4 bases, there was a span of 18 bases. The CDR3 DNA reads as TGTGCCAGCAGTGAATGGCCCAAATTAATCACGGGAAACACCATATATTTT. Translated: CASSEWPKLITGNTIYF.

The rearrangement joins TRBV6-5 to TRBJ2-7; 7 bases agree with TRBD2. This CDR3 contains 14 residues. Germline CDR1 is MNHEY and CDR2 is SVGAGI. V lost 2 bases and J lost 5; bases outside the gene matches: 6. CDR3 DNA sequence: TGTGCCAGCAGTTACACCGGGACTACTAACGAGCAGTACTTC. Translating gives CASSYTGTTNEQYF.

The chain joins TRBV6-8 to TRBJ2-4, with unresolved D. The CDR3 loop spans 14 amino acids. The germline V gene has CDR1 MNHGY and CDR2 SAAAGT. Trimming shortened V by 1 base and J by 0 bases, and 4 bases separated the two germline ends. CDR3 residues: CASSYWLAKNIQYF. The CDR3 DNA follows: TGTGCCAGCAGTTACTGGCTAGCCAAAAACATTCAGTACTTC.

The V and J genes are TRBV27 and TRBJ2-7, with D possibly TRBD1 on 5 matching bases. Per the germline V gene, CDR1 is MNHEY and CDR2 is SMNVEV (reference sequence). This CDR3 spans 13 amino acids. Trimming cost V 8 bases and J 0 bases, with 11 bases left between them. CDR3 DNA: TGTGCCAGCGGCTTGCAGGGCTCCTACGAGCAGTACTTC. Translated, it gives CASGLQGSYEQYF.

The chain joins TRBV11-2 to TRBJ1-1, with D possibly matching TRBD1 (6 bases). V lost 3 bases to trimming and J lost 4 bases, with 12 bases between them. Germline assignment: CDR1 SGHAT and CDR2 FQNNGV. The CDR3 extends over 14 amino acids. CDR3 DNA sequence: TGTGCCAGCAGCTTCGGGGGCGCGGCCACTGAAGCTTTCTTT. This translates into CASSFGGAATEAFF.

V gene TRBV7-9 combines with J gene TRBJ2-5, with a tentative D call TRBD1 (6 bases). The CDR3 is 14 residues long. In germline, CDR1 is SEHNR, CDR2 FQNEAQ (reference sequence). V lost 0 bases to trimming and J lost 5 bases, with 10 bases between them. CDR3 region: CASSLAGHRETQYF. The CDR3 DNA follows: TGTGCCAGCAGCTTAGCGGGACACAGGGAGACCCAGTACTTC.

In this sample, this clone turned up once. The chain uses TRBV21-1 and TRBJ2-1; the table's TRBD2 call for D was not verified on the DNA. TRBV21-1 is designated a pseudogene. This CDR3 spans 16 amino acids. The CDR3 bases are TGTGCCAGCAGCAAAGCGCTAGCGGAGTCCTACAATGAGCAGTTCTTC. Protein sequence: CASSKALAESYNEQFF.

J is TRBJ2-7 and V is TRBV19; a possible D gene is TRBD2 (6 bases). The CDR3 has 15 amino acids. V was cut by 5 bases and J by 2 bases, with 16 bases left in between. Germline lookup yields CDR1 LNHDA and CDR2 SQIVND (reference sequence). The CDR3 nucleotides are TGTGCCAGTAGTTATGGGGGACTCCTCACCTACGAGCAGTACTTC. Encoded protein: CASSYGGLLTYEQYF.

The V gene is TRBV11-2, the J gene TRBJ2-1; 12 bases match TRBD2. After removal of 3 bases from V and 7 bases from J, the junction contained 10 bases not matched to a gene. The CDR3 spans 17 residues. In germline, CDR1 is SGHAT, CDR2 FQNNGV. This CDR3 is CASSFPSSGRERNEQFF. The DNA for the CDR3 is TGTGCCAGCAGCTTCCCATCTAGCGGGAGGGAGAGAAATGAGCAGTTCTTC.

The chain links TRBV9 to TRBJ2-2; D uncertain. V gave up 1 base and J gave up 1 base, with 5 bases separating them. Germline V lookup: CDR1 SGDLS, CDR2 YYNGEE. This CDR3 has 14 amino acids. CDR3 in amino acids: CASSVYGNTGELFF. The CDR3 DNA sequence: TGTGCCAGCAGCGTATATGGGAACACCGGGGAGCTGTTTTTT.

V and J are TRBV2 and TRBJ2-6; D remains ambiguous. Trimming removed 0 bases at V and 2 bases at J, with 11 bases between. The CDR3 contains 17 residues. Germline V lookup: CDR1 SNHLY, CDR2 FYNNEI. The CDR3 sequence is CASSEALQGPGANVLTF. The DNA for the CDR3 is TGTGCCAGCAGTGAAGCGCTTCAAGGGCCTGGGGCCAACGTCCTGACTTTC.

This chain connects TRBV29-1 to TRBJ2-6, with 9 bases that match TRBD1. This CDR3 is 17 amino acids long. Germline CDR1 is SQVTM and CDR2 is ANQGSEA. V shed 6 bases, J shed 1 base, and the junction held 10 bases outside the gene matches. CDR3 sequence (DNA): TGCAGCGTAATAGGGGACAGGGAATTTTCTGGGGCCAACGTCCTGACTTTC. This gives the protein CSVIGDREFSGANVLTF.